The 13 T cell receptor beta chains presented below share a single source sample, sequenced in a study of Graves' ophthalmopathy and Graves' hyperthyroidism. For repertoire sequencing, the TCR beta CDR3 regions were amplified from RNA transcripts. The library came from an HTBI-primed first-round RT-PCR and a second-round multiplex PCR. One entry per CDR3 protein results from TCRdb running MiXCR on the multiplex PCR reads. The data contain 680,000 or so distinct CDR3 sequences, 22% of them singletons. Sequenced input: peripheral blood. Source of these receptors: a woman aged 18-29 years with stable Graves' hyperthyroidism. Some clones in this sample may be carry-over from other donors' samples.

The genes are TRBV2 and TRBJ2-7, with D unclear. This CDR3 has 13 residues. CDR1 is SNHLY and CDR2 is FYNNEI in the germline V gene. V was trimmed by 4 bases and J by 3 bases, leaving 10 bases between them. The DNA for the CDR3 is TGTGCCAGCAGTGCGCTAGGGCTCTACGAGCAGTACTTC. Residues: CASSALGLYEQYF.

The chain combines TRBV10-3 with TRBJ1-5; 7 bases map to TRBD1. Per the germline V gene, CDR1 is ENHRY and CDR2 is SYGVKD. The CDR3 sequence is 15 residues long. The trim removed 8 bases at V and 1 base at J, leaving 8 bases unmatched. The CDR3 DNA is TGTGCCATCGGGAGCAAGGGGGCCAGCAATCAGCCCCAGCATTTT. Translating it yields CAIGSKGASNQPQHF.

This clonotype showed up just a few times. The chain has TRBV6-1 and TRBJ1-2; TRBD1 is a possible D gene (5 bases). This CDR3 spans 15 amino acids. CDR1 MNHNS and CDR2 SASEGT come from the germline V gene. The ends were cut back, 8 bases at V and 5 bases at J, with 21 bases in the middle. The CDR3 here is CASRGWWMARYGYTF. The CDR3 DNA reads as TGTGCCAGCCGGGGGTGGTGGATGGCCAGATATGGCTACACCTTC.

This clonotype was seen ten or more times. The chain links TRBV9 to TRBJ1-1; D not certain. Germline V gives CDR1 SGDLS, CDR2 YYNGEE. The CDR3 has 14 residues. Trimming removed 4 bases at V and 0 bases at J, with 10 bases between. CDR3 DNA: TGTGCCAGCAGCCCCCAACAAATGAACACTGAAGCTTTCTTT. Protein: CASSPQQMNTEAFF.

This clonotype appeared many times. This chain uses TRBV20-1 with TRBJ2-5; tentatively, D is TRBD1 (6 bases). V shed 5 bases and J shed 5 bases, with 18 bases lying between them. The length of the CDR3 is 14 residues. The germline gives CDR1 DFQATT, CDR2 SNEGSKA (reference sequence). For the CDR3, the DNA is TGCAGTGCTTCAGGGGACCAAACTGTGGAGACCCAGTACTTC. Translated: CSASGDQTVETQYF.

There are many counts of this clonotype. This chain links TRBV9 with TRBJ1-2, with TRBD1 as a possible D gene (5 bases). Trimming pared 4 bases from V and 10 bases from J, leaving 20 bases between. The germline gives CDR1 SGDLS, CDR2 YYNGEE. CDR3 length: 14 amino acids. The CDR3 spells CASSPWPDKNPYTF. The CDR3 bases are TGTGCCAGCAGCCCCTGGCCGGACAAGAACCCCTACACCTTC.

This clonotype was counted between two and nine times. A read error is possible here, since a much larger clone lies one base away. This chain connects TRBV18 to TRBJ2-7; 10 bases fit TRBD2. Germline V gene data show CDR1 as KGHSH and CDR2 as LQKENI. The CDR3 runs 17 residues. CDR3 loop: CASSPPRLAGRPYGQYF. The CDR3 coding sequence is TGTGCCAGCTCACCACCCAGACTAGCGGGTCGGCCCTACGGGCAGTACTTC.

This clonotype was counted at least ten times. The gene calls are TRBV28 and TRBJ2-5; 7 positions match TRBD2. CDR1 and CDR2 (germline): MDHEN, SYDVKM. Trimming cost V 5 bases and J 5 bases; bases outside gene matches: 20. This CDR3 is built from 18 residues. The CDR3 loop reads CASSKASSGTLRGETQYF. The CDR3 DNA reads TGTGCCAGCAGTAAGGCCTCAAGCGGGACTCTGCGGGGCGAGACCCAGTACTTC. The full variable domain, its missing parts supplied by reference TRBV28 and TRBJ2-5, is DVKVTQSSRYLVKRTGEKVFLECVQDMDHENMFWYRQDPGLGLRLIYFSYDVKMKEKGDIPEGYSVSREKKERFSLILESASTNQTSMYLCASSKASSGTLRGETQYFGPGTRLLVL.

This clonotype has at least ten counts. V is TRBV10-1 and J is TRBJ2-7, with a weak D call TRBD2 (6 bases). Germline CDR1 and CDR2: WNHNN and SYGVQD (reference sequence). Between the trimmed V and J ends, which lost 5 bases and 5 bases, there was a span of 13 bases. The CDR3 length is 13 residues. This CDR3 reads CASSPAGRDEQYF. The CDR3 region has the DNA TGCGCCAGCAGTCCCGCGGGGCGGGACGAGCAGTACTTC.

In this sample, this clonotype turned up many times. Germline and junction disagree at one end, which may indicate a read error. The rearrangement links TRBV20-1 to TRBJ2-7; 9 bases line up with TRBD2. This CDR3 contains 14 residues. From germline, CDR1 is DFQATT and CDR2 SNEGSKA (reference sequence). CDR3 coding DNA: TGCAGTGCCAGAGTGGCTAGCGGGGTGAACGAGCAGTACTTC. Protein product: CSARVASGVNEQYF.

This clonotype came up many times. J is TRBJ2-5 and V is TRBV24-1; 8 bases line up with TRBD1. J gave up 3 bases and V 5 bases, and 19 bases lay outside the gene matches. The CDR3 is 19 amino acids. In germline, CDR1 is KGHDR, CDR2 SFDVKD. CDR3 coding DNA: TGTGCCACCAGTGGCCTCGGGCCGCGGACAGGGTCGGCTAAAGAGACCCAGTACTTC. Encoded protein: CATSGLGPRTGSAKETQYF.

At least ten counts were recorded for this clonotype. The rearrangement uses TRBV15 and TRBJ2-7; no reliable D call. Per the germline V gene, CDR1 is LNHNV and CDR2 is YYDKDF (reference sequence). This CDR3 contains 12 residues. Between the trimmed V and J ends, which lost 3 bases and 2 bases, there was a span of 5 bases. CDR3 DNA sequence: TGTGCCACCAGCAGTGGCCCCTACGAGCAGTACTTC. It yields the protein CATSSGPYEQYF.

This clonotype was counted ten times or more. This sequence joins TRBV10-3 and TRBJ1-2, with a tentative D call TRBD1 (6 bases). Germline lookup yields CDR1 ENHRY and CDR2 SYGVKD. This CDR3 is 17 amino acids long. V was trimmed by 6 bases and J by 0 bases, leaving 20 bases between them. CDR3 in amino acids: CAISQQGPSAANYGYTF. CDR3 nucleotides: TGTGCCATCAGCCAACAGGGCCCCTCCGCAGCTAACTATGGCTACACCTTC.